This T cell receptor beta chain derives from a study of long-term antiretroviral therapy in people with HIV (dated by TCRdb to between 2020 and 2023). Describing the broader study: Collection of the earliest samples took place about a decade ahead of the 2015 WHO recommendation for immediate ART, at a time when ART was typically delayed until CD4 counts fell. Whether ART initiation and durable HIV suppression were associated with changes in peripheral blood TRB repertoire composition and diversity was tested in a retrospective serial study. A total of 150 to 200 cryopreserved PBMC samples were contributed to the cohort by 30 adults with confirmed HIV infection, with samples collected serially over a mean of approximately six years (range 1-12). Of the roughly 30 participants with HIV, about twelve were female. Test extractions of a monoclonal T-cell line alongside 33 polyclonal samples showed no cross-contamination during QIAcube processing.

Participants were included only if at least one PBMC sample before ART initiation and at least two post-ART samples were available. Every participant with HIV received treatment in the United States of America. Before DNA extraction, cryopreserved samples containing about 0.95-10 million PBMC were thawed and washed. At the time of the earliest PBMC sample, participants with HIV were aged between roughly 20 and 55 years. PBMC samples from each participant spanned 1-4 timepoints before ART initiation and 2-8 timepoints after ART initiation, with a median of 7 samples. For every participant, serial HIV viral load, CD4+ T-cell count, ART history and demographic data were obtained. A Qiagen kit on a QIAcube was used to extract genomic DNA from unsorted PBMC, with samples processed in batches of 12. Sequences SGDLS (CDR1) and YYNGEE (CDR2) are obtained from the germline V gene. The CDR3 covers 13 residues, taking in both the cysteine and the phenylalanine. The DNA shown is the 39-base CDR3, in frame from base 1. V is shortened by 4 bases, J by 6 bases, and the region joining them spans 13 bases.

With regard to this clone: Its recognized antigen is unknown. Base qualities are not recorded, but no much larger clone differs from it by a single base.

The study at large found these results: No data were available on ART adherence, viral resistance or therapy changes, limiting inferences about post-ART repertoire changes. Starting ART was linked to a significant rise in TRB diversity, yet even after long-term ART the diversity remained significantly lower than in transplant donor controls. The samples were dated from about 2004 to 2018, and the ART regimens that were used may be less effective than current ART regimens. Since PBMC availability was limited, sequencing covered only the TCR beta chain, with no alpha chain pairing. The repertoire was dominated across all time points by expanded TRB clones identified before ART initiation, although this dominance was seen to fluctuate and to decrease in many PLHIV after ART. Because cell numbers in pre-ART samples were limited, unsorted PBMC were profiled instead of sorted CD4+ and CD8+ T cells. CDR3 length ranges in HIV repertoires were narrower than in controls, and network structure suggested an antigen-experienced repertoire with only a slight naive shift after ART.

Sequencing of the TRB variable region was done with the immunoSEQ hsTCRB v3.0 assay at survey level resolution. The targeted TRB sequencing depth was roughly 40,000-50,000 T-cell genomes per sample. Pooled TRB libraries were sequenced on an Illumina MiSeq with a v3 150-cycle kit. Concerning the study's data processing: Repertoire analysis was run in R within a reproducible Nextflow workflow that covered QC, data transformation and analysis. LymphoSeq2, an R package for AIRR-Seq data exploration, was used to implement custom analyses. Four samples that yielded fewer than 5000 total TRB sequences were excluded, so that 188 HIV repertoires were analyzed. Of the roughly 190 retained HIV repertoires, under 65 were collected before and around 130 after ART initiation. Repertoires were downsampled to 5000 TRB nucleotide sequences, with summary statistics averaged over 100 downsampling iterations. The analysis kept only TRB sequences whose CDR3 regions were at least seven amino acids long. Diversity was assessed using a clonality score derived from Shannon entropy and using the Gini coefficient. Repertoire networks linked the top 5000 CDR3 amino acid sequences whenever two sequences differed by an edit distance of one. For TRB CDR3 amino acid sequences, GLIPH2 was used to predict antigen specificity groups and MHC restriction. To flag known associations with CMV, EBV, HIV or tissue antigens, CDR3 amino acid sequences were compared against VDJdb and McPAS-TCR. Pre-ART, post-ART and control groups were compared with Wilcoxon signed-rank tests and Holm-Bonferroni correction. This immuneACCESS table, as held by TCRdb, lists in-frame sequences with V and J called but not all clones. Of the missing ones, under half trace to an unresolved V gene in checked studies; the others have no known cause. D and trimming were read from the DNA, whereas the V and J calls and clone size are those reported in that table. In this sample the table shows roughly 45,000 clones, under 90% of which occur a single time. In total, the top ten clones hold 2.5% to 3.5% of the sample.

Rearrangement joined TRBV9 to TRBJ1-1; the D gene cannot be resolved reliably. The sample was unsorted PBMCs, taken 0.8 years after starting antiretroviral therapy. This TCR derives from a woman under 30 with HIV. The nucleotide sequence is TGTGCCAGCAGCCCGGAGGGAAGGGCTGAAGCTTTCTTT. Translation gives CASSPEGRAEAFF.